The clone carrying this TCR beta chain was counted only a few times. The CDR3 totals 20 residues. Looked up from germline, CDR1 is MDHEN and CDR2 is SYDVKM. V lost 6 bases, J lost 1 base, and 20 bases stayed unmatched. These data come from a study of blood T cell repertoires in COVID-19. As for the study in general: Sites across the United States, Italy and Spain contributed samples from acute and convalescent COVID-19. Sources were T cells, B-cell-depleted T cells, or PBMCs; the material itself was cDNA or gDNA.

The repertoire was sequenced with immunoSEQ multiplex PCR; TCRdb's copy has only in-frame clones and lacks some. The table shows about 300,000 clones, with 80% to 90% occurring only once. The chain recombines TRBV28 with TRBJ2-1, with 8 nucleotides matching TRBD1. The TCR originated in a man younger than 35 who had recovered from COVID-19. Sequencing input: peripheral blood. The CDR3 coding sequence is TGTGCCAGCAGACCAGCCGGGACAGGCCTAGGTGGGGGTTCCTACAATGAGCAGTTCTTC. Its protein is CASRPAGTGLGGGSYNEQFF.